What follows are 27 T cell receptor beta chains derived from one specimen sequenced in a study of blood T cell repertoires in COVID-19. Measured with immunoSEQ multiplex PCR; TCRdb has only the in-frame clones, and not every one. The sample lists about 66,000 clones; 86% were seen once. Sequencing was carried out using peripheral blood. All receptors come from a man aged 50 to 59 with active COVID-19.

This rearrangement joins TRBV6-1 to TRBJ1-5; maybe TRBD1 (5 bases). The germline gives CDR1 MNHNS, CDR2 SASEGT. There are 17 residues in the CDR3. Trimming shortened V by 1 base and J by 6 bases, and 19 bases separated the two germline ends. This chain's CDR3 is CASSEVTPGRVIQPQHF. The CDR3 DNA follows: TGTGCCAGCAGTGAAGTAACCCCGGGCAGGGTTATTCAGCCCCAGCATTTT.

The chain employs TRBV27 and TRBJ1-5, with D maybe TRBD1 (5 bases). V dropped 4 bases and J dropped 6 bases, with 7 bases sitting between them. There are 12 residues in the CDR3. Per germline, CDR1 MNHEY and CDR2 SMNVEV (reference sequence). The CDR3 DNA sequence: TGTGCCAGCAGTTCTAGGGGTCAGCCCCAGCATTTT. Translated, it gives CASSSRGQPQHF.

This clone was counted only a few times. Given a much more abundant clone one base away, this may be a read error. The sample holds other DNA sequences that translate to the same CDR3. The CDR3 protein is CASSQQLGGGGAANTGELFF. Written as DNA, the CDR3 is TGCGCCAGCAGCCAACAACTGGGGGGGGGCGGAGCCGCGAACACCGGGGAGCTGTTTTTT. The V gene is TRBV4-1, the J gene TRBJ2-2, with D possibly TRBD2 on 7 matching bases. The CDR3 totals 20 residues. V lost 2 bases to trimming and J lost 0 bases, with 22 bases between them. Germline CDR1 and CDR2: MGHRA and YSYEKL.

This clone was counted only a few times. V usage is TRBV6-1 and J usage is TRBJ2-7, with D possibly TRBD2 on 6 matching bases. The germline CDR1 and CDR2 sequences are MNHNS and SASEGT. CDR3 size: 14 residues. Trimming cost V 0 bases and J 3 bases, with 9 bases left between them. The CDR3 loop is CASSEAGGYYEQYF. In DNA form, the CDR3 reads TGTGCCAGCAGTGAAGCGGGGGGTTACTACGAGCAGTACTTC.

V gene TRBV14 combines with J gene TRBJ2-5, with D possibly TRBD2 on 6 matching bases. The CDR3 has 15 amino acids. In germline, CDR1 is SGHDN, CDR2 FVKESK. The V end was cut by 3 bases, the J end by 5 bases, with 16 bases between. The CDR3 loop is CASSQRGSIMETQYF. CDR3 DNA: TGTGCCAGCAGCCAGCGGGGCTCCATCATGGAGACCCAGTACTTC. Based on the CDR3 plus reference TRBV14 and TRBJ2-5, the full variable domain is EAGVTQFPSHSVIEKGQTVTLRCDPISGHDNLYWYRRVMGKEIKFLLHFVKESKQDESGMPNNRFLAERTGGTYSTLKVQPAELEDSGVYFCASSQRGSIMETQYFGPGTRLLVL.

The CDR3 loop reads CASSQGRGRNSPLHF. As DNA, the CDR3 is TGTGCCAGCAGCCAAGGCAGGGGCAGAAATTCACCCCTCCACTTT. The genes are TRBV3-1 (or the pseudogene TRBV3-2) and TRBJ1-6, with TRBD1 as a possible D gene (6 bases). Germline CDR1 reads LGHDT; CDR2 reads YNNKEL (reference sequence). This CDR3 is built from 15 residues. V was clipped by 1 base and J by 7 bases, with 11 bases between them.

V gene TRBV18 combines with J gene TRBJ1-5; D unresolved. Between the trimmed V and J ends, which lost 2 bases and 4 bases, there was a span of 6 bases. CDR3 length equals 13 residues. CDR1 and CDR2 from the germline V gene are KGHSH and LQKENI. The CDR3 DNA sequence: TGTGCCAGCTCACCAAGTCTAAATCAGCCCCAGCATTTT. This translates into CASSPSLNQPQHF. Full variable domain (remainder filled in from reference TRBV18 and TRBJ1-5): NAGVMQNPRHLVRRRGQEARLRCSPMKGHSHVYWYRQLPEEGLKFMVYLQKENIIDESGMPKERFSAEFPKEGPSILRIQQVVRGDSAAYFCASSPSLNQPQHFGDGTRLSIL.

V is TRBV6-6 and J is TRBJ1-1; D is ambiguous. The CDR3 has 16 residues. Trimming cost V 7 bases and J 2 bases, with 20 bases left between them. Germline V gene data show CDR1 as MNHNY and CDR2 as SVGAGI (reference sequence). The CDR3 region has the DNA TGTGCCAGCAACGACCCGGGAGCTACGGTAAACACTGAAGCTTTCTTT. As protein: CASNDPGATVNTEAFF.

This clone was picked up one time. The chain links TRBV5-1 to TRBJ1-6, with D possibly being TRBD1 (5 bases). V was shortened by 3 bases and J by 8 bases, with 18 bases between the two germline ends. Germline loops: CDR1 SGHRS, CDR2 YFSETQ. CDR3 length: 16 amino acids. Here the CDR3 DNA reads TGCGCCAGCAGCTCATACGGACAACAACCGGATTCACCCCTCCACTTT. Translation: CASSSYGQQPDSPLHF.

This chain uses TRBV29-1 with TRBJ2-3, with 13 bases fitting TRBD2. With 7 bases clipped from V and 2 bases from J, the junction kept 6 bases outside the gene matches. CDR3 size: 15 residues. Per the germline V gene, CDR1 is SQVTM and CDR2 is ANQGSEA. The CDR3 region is CSGETSGGITDTQYF. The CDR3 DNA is TGCAGCGGCGAGACTAGCGGGGGGATCACAGATACGCAGTATTTT.

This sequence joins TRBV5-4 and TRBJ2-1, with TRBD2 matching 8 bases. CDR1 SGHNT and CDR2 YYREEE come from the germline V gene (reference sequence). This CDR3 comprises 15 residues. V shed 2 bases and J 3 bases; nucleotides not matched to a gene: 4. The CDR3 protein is CASSFPGLDYNEQFF. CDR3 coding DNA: TGTGCCAGCAGCTTTCCGGGACTAGACTACAATGAGCAGTTCTTC. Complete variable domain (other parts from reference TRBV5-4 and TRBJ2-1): ETGVTQSPTHLIKTRGQQVTLRCSSQSGHNTVSWYQQALGQGPQFIFQYYREEENGRGNFPPRFSGLQFPNYSSELNVNALELDDSALYLCASSFPGLDYNEQFFGPGTRLTVL.

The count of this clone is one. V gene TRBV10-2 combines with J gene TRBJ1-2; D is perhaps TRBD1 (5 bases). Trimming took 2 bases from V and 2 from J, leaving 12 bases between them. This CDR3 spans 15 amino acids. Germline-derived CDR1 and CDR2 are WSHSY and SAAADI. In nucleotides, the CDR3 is TGCGCCAGCAGTGAGGGCATGGGGGGGAACTATGGCTACACCTTC. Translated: CASSEGMGGNYGYTF.

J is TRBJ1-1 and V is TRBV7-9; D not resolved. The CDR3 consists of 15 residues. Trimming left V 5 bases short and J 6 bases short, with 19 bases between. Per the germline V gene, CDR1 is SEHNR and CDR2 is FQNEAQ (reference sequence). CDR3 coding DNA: TGTGCCAGCAGCCCAGGCAACAGTCTAAACCCTGAAGCTTTCTTT. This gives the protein CASSPGNSLNPEAFF. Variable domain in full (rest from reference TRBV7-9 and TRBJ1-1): DTGVSQNPRHKITKRGQNVTFRCDPISEHNRLYWYRQTLGQGPEFLTYFQNEAQLEKSRLLSDRFSAERPKGSFSTLEIQRTEQGDSAMYLCASSPGNSLNPEAFFGQGTRLTVV.

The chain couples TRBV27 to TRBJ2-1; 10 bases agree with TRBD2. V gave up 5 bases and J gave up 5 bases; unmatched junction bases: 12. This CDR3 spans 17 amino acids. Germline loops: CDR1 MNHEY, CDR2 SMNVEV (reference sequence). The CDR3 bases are TGTGCCAGCAGTCCCTTCCGAGCGGGAGGGCTCAACAATGAGCAGTTCTTC. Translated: CASSPFRAGGLNNEQFF.

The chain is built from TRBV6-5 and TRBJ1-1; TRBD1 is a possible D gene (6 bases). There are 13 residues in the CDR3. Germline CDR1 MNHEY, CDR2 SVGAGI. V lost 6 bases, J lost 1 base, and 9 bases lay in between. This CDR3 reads CASRLTGNTEAFF. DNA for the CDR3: TGTGCCAGCAGGCTGACAGGGAACACTGAAGCTTTCTTT.

The CDR3 here is CASSRDTANSPLHF. The CDR3 coding sequence is TGTGCCAGCAGTAGGGACACCGCCAATTCACCCCTCCACTTT. V is TRBV11-3 and J is TRBJ1-6; D is perhaps TRBD1 (6 bases). The CDR3 sequence is 14 residues long. Germline V gene lookup returns CDR1 SGHNT and CDR2 YENEEA. Trimming removed 6 bases from V and 7 bases from J, with 13 bases in between.

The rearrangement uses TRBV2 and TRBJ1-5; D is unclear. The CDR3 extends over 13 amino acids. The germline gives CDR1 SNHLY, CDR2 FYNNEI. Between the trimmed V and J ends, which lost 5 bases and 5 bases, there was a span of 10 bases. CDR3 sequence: CASSPWRDQPQHF. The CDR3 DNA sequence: TGTGCCAGCAGTCCCTGGAGGGATCAGCCCCAGCATTTT.

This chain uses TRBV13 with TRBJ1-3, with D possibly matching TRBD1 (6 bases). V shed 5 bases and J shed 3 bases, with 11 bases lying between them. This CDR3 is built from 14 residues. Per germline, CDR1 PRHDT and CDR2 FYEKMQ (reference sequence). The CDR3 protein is CASSLRGGGNTIYF. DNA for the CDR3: TGTGCCAGCAGCCTCCGAGGGGGTGGAAACACCATATATTTT.

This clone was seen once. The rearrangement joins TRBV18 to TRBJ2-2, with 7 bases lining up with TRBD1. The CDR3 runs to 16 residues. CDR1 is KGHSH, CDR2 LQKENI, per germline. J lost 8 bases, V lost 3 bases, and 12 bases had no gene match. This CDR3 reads CASSPPRGRPTGELFF. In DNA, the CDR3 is TGTGCCAGCTCACCGCCGAGGGGGCGGCCCACGGGGGAGCTGTTTTTT. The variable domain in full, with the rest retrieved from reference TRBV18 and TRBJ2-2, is NAGVMQNPRHLVRRRGQEARLRCSPMKGHSHVYWYRQLPEEGLKFMVYLQKENIIDESGMPKERFSAEFPKEGPSILRIQQVVRGDSAAYFCASSPPRGRPTGELFFGEGSRLTVL.

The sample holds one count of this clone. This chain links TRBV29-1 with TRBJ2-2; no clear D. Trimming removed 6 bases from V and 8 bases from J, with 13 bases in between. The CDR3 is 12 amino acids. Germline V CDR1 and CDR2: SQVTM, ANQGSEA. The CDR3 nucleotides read TGCAGCGTCGTGGCCCATGGTGGGGAGCTGTTTTTT. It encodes CSVVAHGGELFF.

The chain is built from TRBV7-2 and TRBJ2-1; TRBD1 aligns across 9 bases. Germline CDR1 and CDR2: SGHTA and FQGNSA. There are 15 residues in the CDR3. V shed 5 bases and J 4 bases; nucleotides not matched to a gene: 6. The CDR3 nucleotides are TGTGCCAGCAGCATGGGACAGGGTAAATACAATGAGCAGTTCTTC. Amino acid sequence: CASSMGQGKYNEQFF.

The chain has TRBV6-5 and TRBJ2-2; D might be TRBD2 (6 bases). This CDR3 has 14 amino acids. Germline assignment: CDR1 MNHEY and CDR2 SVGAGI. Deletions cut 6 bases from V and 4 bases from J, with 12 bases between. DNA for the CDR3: TGTGCCAGCAGCCAGGAGGGCTTCACCGGGGAGCTGTTTTTT. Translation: CASSQEGFTGELFF.

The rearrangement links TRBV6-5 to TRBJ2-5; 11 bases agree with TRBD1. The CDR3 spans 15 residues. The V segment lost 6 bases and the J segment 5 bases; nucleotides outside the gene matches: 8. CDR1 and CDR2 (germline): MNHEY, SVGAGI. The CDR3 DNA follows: TGTGCCAGCAGCGCGGACAGGGGGCGATCGGAGACCCAGTACTTC. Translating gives CASSADRGRSETQYF.

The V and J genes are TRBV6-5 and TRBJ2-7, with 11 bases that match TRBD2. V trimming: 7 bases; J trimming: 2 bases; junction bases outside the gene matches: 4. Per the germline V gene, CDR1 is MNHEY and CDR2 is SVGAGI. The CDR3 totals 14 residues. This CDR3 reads CASILAGGPYEQYF. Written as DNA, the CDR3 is TGTGCCAGCATCCTAGCGGGGGGCCCCTACGAGCAGTACTTC.

CDR3: CASSLQNTEAFF. CDR3 in DNA: TGTGCCAGCAGCTTACAGAACACTGAAGCTTTCTTT. The chain employs TRBV11-2 and TRBJ1-1, with D unclear. CDR3 length equals 12 residues. Germline V lookup: CDR1 SGHAT, CDR2 FQNNGV. V lost 2 bases and J lost 1, with 2 bases in between.

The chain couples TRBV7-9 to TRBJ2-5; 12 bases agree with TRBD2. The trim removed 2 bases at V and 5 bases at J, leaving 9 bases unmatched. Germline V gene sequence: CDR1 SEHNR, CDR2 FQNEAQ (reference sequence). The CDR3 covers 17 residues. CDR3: CASSLSLAGGLFETQYF. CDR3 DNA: TGTGCCAGCAGCTTATCACTAGCGGGAGGCCTCTTTGAGACCCAGTACTTC.

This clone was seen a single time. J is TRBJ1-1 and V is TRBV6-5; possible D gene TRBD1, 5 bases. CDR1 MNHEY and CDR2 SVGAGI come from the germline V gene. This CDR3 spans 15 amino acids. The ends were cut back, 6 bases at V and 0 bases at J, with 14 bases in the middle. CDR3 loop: CASSPGFLMNTEAFF. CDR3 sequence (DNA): TGTGCCAGCAGCCCAGGGTTCTTAATGAACACTGAAGCTTTCTTT.